The clone carrying this T cell receptor beta chain showed up just a few times. This entry belongs to a study of T-cell memory formation after mild COVID-19. Overall study context: Clusters of TCRs were largely donor specific.

The J segment lost 2 bases and the V segment lost 4 bases, leaving 0 bases of the junction unmatched. The CDR3 is made up of 12 amino acids. Germline V lookup: CDR1 SQVTM, CDR2 ANQGSEA. In TCRdb, the 5' RACE reads were re-called with MiXCR into one record per CDR3 protein. The sample includes 250,000 to 350,000 distinct CDR3 sequences, 15% to 20% of them seen just once. The chain uses TRBV29-1 and TRBJ1-2; 8 bases map to TRBD1. Sequenced material: PBMCs or a T cell subset sorted from them (not recorded which). This sequence originates from a man aged 18 to 30 who had mild COVID-19 (a few samples of this study predate the infection). Cell type and time point are not known. This chain's CDR3 is CSVGDRNYGYTF. In DNA form, the CDR3 reads TGCAGCGTTGGGGACAGGAACTATGGCTACACCTTC.